The next 2 T cell receptor beta chains were all read from a single sample in a study of T cells after yellow fever vaccination. TCRdb processed the 5' RACE reads anew with MiXCR; each CDR3 protein has one entry. The sample has about 63,000 distinct CDR3 sequences, approximately 8% seen once. The source was CD8+ T cells sorted from PBMCs, collected 15 days after the yellow fever booster vaccination. The receptors here all came from a man aged 30 to 45 who received the YFV17D yellow fever vaccine.

This clonotype occurred many times. The chain is built from TRBV19 and TRBJ2-7; 8 bases are shared with TRBD1. The germline V gene has CDR1 LNHDA and CDR2 SQIVND (reference sequence). The CDR3 sequence is 12 residues long. The ends lost 10 bases at V and 6 bases at J; junction bases unmatched: 8. In DNA form, the CDR3 reads TGTGCCACAGGACAGGGTATCGCCGAGCAGTACTTC. As protein: CATGQGIAEQYF.

Concerning this clonotype itself: A much larger clone lies a single base off, so this may be a read error. This chain links TRBV7-9 with TRBJ2-7, with D possibly TRBD1 on 6 matching bases. The CDR3 length is 12 residues. Germline V lookup: CDR1 SEHNR, CDR2 FQNEAQ (reference sequence). CDR3 bases: TGTGCCGGCAGCTTACCAGGGGACGAGCAGTACTTC. Translation: CAGSLPGDEQYF.